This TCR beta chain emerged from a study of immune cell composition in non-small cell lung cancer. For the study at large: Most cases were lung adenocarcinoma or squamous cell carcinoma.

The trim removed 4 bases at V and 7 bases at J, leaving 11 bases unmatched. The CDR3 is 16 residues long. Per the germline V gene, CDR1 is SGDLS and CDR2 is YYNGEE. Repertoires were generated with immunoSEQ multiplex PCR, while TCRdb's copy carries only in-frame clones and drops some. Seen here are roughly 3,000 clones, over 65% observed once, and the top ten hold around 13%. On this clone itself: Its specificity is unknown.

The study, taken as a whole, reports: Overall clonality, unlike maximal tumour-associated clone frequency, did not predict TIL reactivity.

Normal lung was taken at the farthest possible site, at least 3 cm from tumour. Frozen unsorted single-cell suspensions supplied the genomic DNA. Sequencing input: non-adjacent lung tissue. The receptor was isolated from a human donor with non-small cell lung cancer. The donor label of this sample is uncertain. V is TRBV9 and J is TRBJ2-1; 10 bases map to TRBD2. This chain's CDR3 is CASSISGRALLNEQFF. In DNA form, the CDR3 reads TGTGCCAGCAGCATCAGCGGGAGGGCCCTCTTGAATGAGCAGTTCTTC. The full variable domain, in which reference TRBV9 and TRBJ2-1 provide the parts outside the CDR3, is DSGVTQTPKHLITATGQRVTLRCSPRSGDLSVYWYQQSLDQGLQFLIQYYNGEERAKGNILERFSAQQFPDLHSELNLSSLELGDSALYFCASSISGRALLNEQFFGPGTRLTVL.